The source of this T cell receptor (beta chain) is a study of T cell responses to AZD1222 COVID-19 vaccine. The assay was immunoSEQ multiplex PCR, and TCRdb's table has in-frame clones only and misses some. This table has about 160,000 clones, under 95% appearing once. Concerning this clone: Its target is unknown.

This CDR3 has 18 residues. J was trimmed by 4 bases and V by 4 bases; bases with no gene match: 15. Germline-derived CDR1 and CDR2 are LGHDT and YNNKEL (reference sequence). Whole-study results and caveats: Only six or seven AZD1222 recipients tested seropositive at baseline. Spike-specific TCR breadth rose after two AZD1222 doses, and depth rose as well.

This specimen consisted of peripheral blood, obtained on day 0 of AZD1222 vaccination. The chain is built from TRBV3-1 (or the pseudogene TRBV3-2) and TRBJ2-2, with 7 bases matching TRBD1. The clonotype was recovered from an adult in good health. The CDR3 nucleotides are TGTGCCAGCAGCCCCCACCAGGGGGTACTCGGAGCCACCGGGGAGCTGTTTTTT. Amino acids: CASSPHQGVLGATGELFF.